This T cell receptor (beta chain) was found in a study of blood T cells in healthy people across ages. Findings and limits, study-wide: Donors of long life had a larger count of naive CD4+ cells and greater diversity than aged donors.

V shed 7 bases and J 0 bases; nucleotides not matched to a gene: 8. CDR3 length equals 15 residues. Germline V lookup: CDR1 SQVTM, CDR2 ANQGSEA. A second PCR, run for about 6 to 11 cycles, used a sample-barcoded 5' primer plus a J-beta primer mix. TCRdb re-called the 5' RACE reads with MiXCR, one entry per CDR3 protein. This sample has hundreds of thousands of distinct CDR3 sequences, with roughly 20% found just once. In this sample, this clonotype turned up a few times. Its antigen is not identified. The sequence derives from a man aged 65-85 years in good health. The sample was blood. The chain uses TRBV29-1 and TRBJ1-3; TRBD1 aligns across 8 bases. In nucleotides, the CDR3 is TGCAGCGCCTGGGACAGGACGAGCTCTGGAAACACCATATATTTT. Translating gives CSAWDRTSSGNTIYF.